The 23 T cell receptor beta chains listed next were all sequenced from one sample in a study of blood T cell repertoires in COVID-19. The data were produced by immunoSEQ multiplex PCR, yet TCRdb's version contains in-frame clones alone and is incomplete. This table holds some 300,000 clones, over 90% found once. Sequencing was done on a sample of PBMCs or T cells enriched from blood (not recorded which). Every receptor here comes from a woman under 40 who had been exposed to COVID-19.

The chain combines TRBV24-1 with TRBJ2-2; perhaps TRBD1 as D (5 bases). The CDR3 runs 15 residues. With 3 bases removed from V and 3 bases from J, the gap between germline ends came to 10 bases. Germline assignment: CDR1 KGHDR and CDR2 SFDVKD. CDR3 amino acids: CATSDADRDTGELFF. The CDR3 DNA sequence: TGTGCCACCAGTGATGCTGACAGAGACACCGGGGAGCTGTTTTTT.

The genes are TRBV5-4 and TRBJ1-5; possible D gene TRBD1, 6 bases. From germline, CDR1 is SGHNT and CDR2 YYREEE (reference sequence). V was pared by 4 bases and J by 2 bases, with 19 bases between. The CDR3 runs to 17 residues. CDR3 DNA: TGTGCCAGCAGCCGGGGCGGGGGGCGCCCGGGCAATCAGCCCCAGCATTTT. It codes for CASSRGGGRPGNQPQHF.

The V and J genes are TRBV5-1 and TRBJ1-1; 9 bases agree with TRBD1. Germline V gene lookup returns CDR1 SGHRS and CDR2 YFSETQ. Unmatched junction bases numbered 10, after V lost 0 bases and J lost 4 bases. This CDR3 contains 17 residues. CDR3 DNA sequence: TGCGCCAGCAGCTTGGACAGGGGGCGGGTAATGGGCACTGAAGCTTTCTTT. Protein: CASSLDRGRVMGTEAFF.

This clone was seen only once. The genes are TRBV9 and TRBJ2-3, with 7 positions matching TRBD2. With 0 bases clipped from V and 3 bases from J, the junction kept 4 bases outside the gene matches. The CDR3 has 15 amino acids. CDR1 is SGDLS and CDR2 is YYNGEE in the germline V gene. The CDR3 reads CASSVVSGVTDTQYF. CDR3 nucleotide sequence: TGTGCCAGCAGCGTAGTCAGCGGGGTGACAGATACGCAGTATTTT.

The chain combines TRBV5-4 with TRBJ1-1; D is undetermined. The V gene's germline CDR1 is SGHNT and CDR2 YYREEE (reference sequence). The CDR3 is made up of 11 amino acids. V lost 5 bases to trimming and J lost 3 bases, with 5 bases between them. The CDR3 nucleotides are TGTGCCAGCAGTGCGGACACTGAAGCTTTCTTT. Residues: CASSADTEAFF.

This clone has a handful of counts. The genes are TRBV10-3 and TRBJ1-2; 7 positions agree with TRBD1. V lost 4 bases and J lost 2; bases outside the gene matches: 10. This CDR3 has 16 residues. The germline V gene encodes CDR1 ENHRY and CDR2 SYGVKD. CDR3 in DNA: TGTGCCATCAGTGCCGACAGGGTGATCGCGAACTATGGCTACACCTTC. Its translation: CAISADRVIANYGYTF.

J is TRBJ1-3 and V is TRBV19, with a possible D match to TRBD1 (5 bases). CDR1 is LNHDA, CDR2 SQIVND, per germline (reference sequence). Trimming cost V 7 bases and J 0 bases, with 13 bases left between them. The CDR3 runs to 15 residues. CDR3 bases: TGTGCCAGTAAAGTTGGGGCCAACTCTGGAAACACCATATATTTT. This encodes CASKVGANSGNTIYF.

The chain has TRBV7-8 and TRBJ2-7; TRBD1 matches 7 bases. The germline V gene has CDR1 SGHVS and CDR2 FQNEAQ. V lost 5 bases and J lost 5; bases outside the gene matches: 6. This CDR3 spans 13 amino acids. CDR3 sequence (DNA): TGTGCCAGCAGCGGATACACAGGGGACGAGCAGTACTTC. As protein: CASSGYTGDEQYF. The full variable domain, rest sourced from reference TRBV7-8 and TRBJ2-7, is GAGVSQSPRYKVAKRGQDVALRCDPISGHVSLFWYQQALGQGPEFLTYFQNEAQLDKSGLPSDRFFAERPEGSVSTLKIQRTQQEDSAVYLCASSGYTGDEQYFGPGTRLTVT.

The chain employs TRBV27 and TRBJ1-1, with a possible D match to TRBD1 (6 bases). Germline V gene data show CDR1 as MNHEY and CDR2 as SMNVEV (reference sequence). Trimming left V 3 bases short and J 5 bases short, with 10 bases between. The CDR3 loop spans 13 amino acids. As DNA, the CDR3 is TGTGCCAGCAGTTTTACAGGGACGACTGAAGCTTTCTTT. As protein: CASSFTGTTEAFF.

This clone was detected once. V is TRBV27 and J is TRBJ1-2; TRBD1 matches 8 bases. The CDR3 sequence is 12 residues long. After removal of 4 bases from V and 8 bases from J, the junction contained 3 bases not matched to a gene. Germline V gives CDR1 MNHEY, CDR2 SMNVEV (reference sequence). In nucleotides, the CDR3 is TGTGCCAGCAGTTCGACAGGGGAAGGCTACACCTTC. This encodes CASSSTGEGYTF.

This clone was recorded only once. The rearrangement uses TRBV7-8 and TRBJ1-2; tentatively, D is TRBD1 (6 bases). Trimming removed 1 base from V and 7 bases from J, with 22 bases in between. This CDR3 has 17 amino acids. Germline CDR1 reads SGHVS; CDR2 reads FQNEAQ. The CDR3 is CASSLDTGTNLLLGYTF. The DNA of the CDR3 is TGTGCCAGCAGCTTAGATACAGGGACCAACCTTTTGCTTGGCTACACCTTC. The full variable domain, completed using reference TRBV7-8 and TRBJ1-2, is GAGVSQSPRYKVAKRGQDVALRCDPISGHVSLFWYQQALGQGPEFLTYFQNEAQLDKSGLPSDRFFAERPEGSVSTLKIQRTQQEDSAVYLCASSLDTGTNLLLGYTFGSGTRLTVV.

This chain links TRBV5-8 with TRBJ2-5; 13 bases map to TRBD2. CDR3 size: 15 residues. Germline V lookup: CDR1 SGHTS, CDR2 YDEGEE. The trim removed 4 bases at V and 3 bases at J, leaving 3 bases unmatched. CDR3 residues: CASSPGLAGEETQYF. The CDR3 DNA sequence: TGTGCCAGCAGCCCCGGACTAGCGGGGGAAGAGACCCAGTACTTC.

This clone has a handful of counts. This chain uses TRBV6-2 or TRBV6-3 with TRBJ2-7; 8 bases fit TRBD1. Germline V gene data show CDR1 as MNHEY and CDR2 as SVGEGT. This CDR3 comprises 15 residues. V was clipped by 5 bases and J by 1 base; unmatched bases: 7. The CDR3 spells CASSPQGVLSYEQYF. The CDR3 DNA reads TGTGCCAGCAGTCCACAGGGGGTATTGTCCTACGAGCAGTACTTC.

The genes are TRBV6-5 and TRBJ1-6; 9 positions agree with TRBD1. The CDR3 is 14 residues long. V lost 4 bases and J lost 13; bases outside the gene matches: 8. CDR1 MNHEY and CDR2 SVGAGI come from the germline V gene. The CDR3 loop is CASSSGQGGWPLHF. The CDR3 bases are TGTGCCAGCAGTTCGGGACAGGGCGGTTGGCCCCTCCACTTT.

This clone appeared a single time. V and J are TRBV6-5 and TRBJ2-1; possible D gene TRBD2, 7 bases. This CDR3 comprises 14 residues. V lost 7 bases to trimming and J lost 6 bases, with 16 bases between them. The V gene's germline CDR1 is MNHEY and CDR2 SVGAGI. CDR3 sequence (DNA): TGTGCCAGCAAAAGGATAGGGGGGGGCAATGAGCAGTTCTTC. Its translation is CASKRIGGGNEQFF.

The CDR3 protein is CASSTPGQQETQYF. The DNA of the CDR3 is TGTGCCAGCAGCACTCCGGGACAGCAAGAGACCCAGTACTTC. The genes are TRBV11-1 and TRBJ2-5; 7 bases are shared with TRBD1. This CDR3 comprises 14 residues. The germline gives CDR1 SGHAT, CDR2 FQDESV (reference sequence). The ends lost 5 bases at V and 2 bases at J; junction bases unmatched: 5.

The chain joins TRBV7-9 to TRBJ2-5, with TRBD1 matching 10 bases. CDR1 is SEHNR and CDR2 is FQNEAQ in the germline V gene (reference sequence). With V trimmed by 7 bases and J by 5 bases, 10 bases remained unmatched. This CDR3 is built from 15 residues. CDR3: CASNPIDRGLETQYF. CDR3 DNA sequence: TGTGCCAGCAACCCCATCGACAGGGGGCTGGAGACCCAGTACTTC.

This chain joins TRBV11-3 and TRBJ1-1; TRBD1 might be the D (5 bases). V gave up 0 bases and J gave up 0 bases, with 8 bases separating them. This CDR3 spans 15 amino acids. Germline V gives CDR1 SGHNT, CDR2 YENEEA. DNA for the CDR3: TGTGCCAGCAGCTTAGACTACAGGTTGAACACTGAAGCTTTCTTT. Amino acids: CASSLDYRLNTEAFF. Together with reference TRBV11-3 and TRBJ1-1, the CDR3 gives the full variable domain: EAGVVQSPRYKIIEKKQPVAFWCNPISGHNTLYWYLQNLGQGPELLIRYENEEAVDDSQLPKDRFSAERLKGVDSTLKIQPAELGDSAVYLCASSLDYRLNTEAFFGQGTRLTVV.

The chain has TRBV7-2 and TRBJ1-2; maybe TRBD1 (6 bases). This CDR3 comprises 14 residues. The germline V gene has CDR1 SGHTA and CDR2 FQGNSA. Trimming stripped 1 base from V and 3 bases from J, with 9 bases between. The CDR3: CASSLDAGDYGYTF. As DNA, the CDR3 is TGTGCCAGCAGCTTAGATGCAGGGGACTATGGCTACACCTTC. Full variable domain (rest looked up from reference TRBV7-2 and TRBJ1-2): GAGVSQSPSNKVTEKGKDVELRCDPISGHTALYWYRQSLGQGLEFLIYFQGNSAPDKSGLPSDRFSAERTGGSVSTLTIQRTQQEDSAVYLCASSLDAGDYGYTFGSGTRLTVV.

The rearrangement links TRBV19 to TRBJ1-1; 10 positions match TRBD1. V gave up 2 bases and J gave up 8 bases; unmatched junction bases: 5. This CDR3 region has 14 residues. Germline V gene lookup returns CDR1 LNHDA and CDR2 SQIVND (reference sequence). CDR3 in amino acids: CASSISGTGVEAFF. The CDR3 bases are TGTGCCAGTAGTATATCCGGGACAGGGGTGGAAGCTTTCTTT.

This clone was detected only once. This chain links TRBV6-6 with TRBJ2-5; 8 bases line up with TRBD2. J was trimmed by 5 bases and V by 2 bases; bases with no gene match: 10. This CDR3 has 16 residues. The germline V gene encodes CDR1 MNHNY and CDR2 SVGAGI (reference sequence). The CDR3 here is CASSYQGLGLKETQYF. CDR3 DNA sequence: TGTGCCAGCAGTTACCAGGGACTAGGATTAAAGGAGACCCAGTACTTC.

A single count supports this clone. The chain joins TRBV7-9 to TRBJ2-7, with TRBD1 as a possible D gene (6 bases). Trimming stripped 4 bases from V and 3 bases from J, with 13 bases between. Germline CDR1 SEHNR, CDR2 FQNEAQ (reference sequence). The CDR3 totals 14 residues. The CDR3 region has the DNA TGTGCCAGCAGCTACAGGGTGGAAGACTACGAGCAGTACTTC. Encoded protein: CASSYRVEDYEQYF.

V gene TRBV11-2 combines with J gene TRBJ2-3, with 9 bases fitting TRBD2. The CDR3 extends over 16 amino acids. Trimming at V came to 5 bases and at J to 3 bases, leaving 9 bases not matched to a gene. The V gene's germline CDR1 is SGHAT and CDR2 FQNNGV. CDR3 in amino acids: CASSPVGGLATDTQYF. The CDR3 nucleotides read TGTGCCAGCAGCCCCGTCGGAGGACTAGCGACAGATACGCAGTATTTT.